This T cell receptor beta chain comes out of a study of blood T cell repertoires in COVID-19. In the study overall: Collection of acute and convalescent COVID-19 samples took place in the United States, Italy and Spain.

Germline V gene data show CDR1 as LGHDT and CDR2 as YNNKEL (reference sequence). This CDR3 has 16 residues. Losses at the gene ends were 0 bases for V and 2 bases for J; bases not matched to a gene: 6. Participants came from about two dozen US areas, aged about 18 to 89 years. Sequenced by immunoSEQ multiplex PCR; TCRdb stores in-frame clones only, minus some. The sample contains about 400,000 clones, 88% of which appear only once. This receptor was obtained from a woman in her 40s with acute COVID-19. This chain uses TRBV3-1 (or the pseudogene TRBV3-2) with TRBJ2-5, with 7 bases that match TRBD1. Material: PBMCs or T cells enriched from blood (not recorded which). In nucleotides, the CDR3 is TGTGCCAGCAGCCAAGATCCACAGGGGATACAAGAGACCCAGTACTTC. It translates to CASSQDPQGIQETQYF.